The present T cell receptor beta chain was sequenced within a study of T cell responses to AZD1222 COVID-19 vaccine. Study-level findings and limits: Among AZD1222 vaccinees, only six or seven were seropositive at baseline. Most donors were white British and more were female, and clonal diversity was possibly underestimated. Rises in breadth and depth of Spike-specific TCRs came after two AZD1222 doses. Distributed over spike, vaccine-associated CD4 TCRs predominated at 160-218 and 743-854.

Sequenced by immunoSEQ multiplex PCR; TCRdb stores in-frame clones only, minus some. The data contain 75,000 to 90,000 clones, roughly 85% of them seen just once; the ten biggest clones take up roughly 3.2%. Trimming removed 0 bases at V and 6 bases at J, with 11 bases between. CDR3 length: 14 residues. From germline, CDR1 is SGHRS and CDR2 YFSETQ. As for this clone: Antigen: not known.

This TCR was sampled from an adult who received the AZD1222 COVID-19 vaccine. Specimen: peripheral blood, collected 28 days after the second AZD1222 dose. This rearrangement joins TRBV5-1 to TRBJ2-3, with D maybe TRBD1 (6 bases). In DNA form, the CDR3 reads TGCGCCAGCAGCTTGGGCCAGGGGTTTGATACGCAGTATTTT. It yields the protein CASSLGQGFDTQYF.